This T cell receptor beta chain originates from a study of T-cell reconstitution after alpha-beta-depleted transplantation in children. Study results and caveats: Alpha-beta T cells about two months after transplant reportedly derived from several hundred expanded graft clones.

The CDR3 runs to 15 residues. V trimming: 4 bases; J trimming: 6 bases; junction bases outside the gene matches: 2. Germline assignment: CDR1 MNHNS and CDR2 SASEGT. This clonotype turned up a few times. Antigen: not known. Preparation of the TCRbeta library used unique molecular identifiers. In TCRdb, the PCR reads were re-called with MiXCR into one record per CDR3 protein. The sample has 480,000 or so distinct CDR3 sequences; roughly a tenth are singletons. This TCR came from a child aged 2-15 years with inherited bone marrow failure, due to receive a stem cell transplant. V usage is TRBV6-1 and J usage is TRBJ2-2; the match to TRBD2 covers 13 bases. Material: PBMCs, obtained before TCRalphabeta/CD19-depleted stem cell transplant. The CDR3 loop is CASSGLAGGPGELFF. The CDR3 DNA reads as TGTGCCAGCAGTGGACTAGCGGGAGGTCCCGGGGAGCTGTTTTTT.